Below are 15 T cell receptor beta chains sequenced from a single sample in a study of blood T cell repertoires in COVID-19. Generated by immunoSEQ multiplex PCR, the TCRdb table keeps only in-frame clones and is missing some. This table holds more than 80,000 clones, around 88% found once. Sequencing was done on a sample of peripheral blood. The receptors here all came from a man aged 80 or over with acute or convalescent COVID-19.

V usage is TRBV3-1 (or the pseudogene TRBV3-2) and J usage is TRBJ1-4; 12 positions match TRBD1. J gave up 8 bases and V 7 bases, and 5 bases lay outside the gene matches. CDR1 LGHDT and CDR2 YNNKEL come from the germline V gene (reference sequence). The CDR3 loop spans 14 amino acids. The CDR3 DNA follows: TGTGCCAGCAACGCCGGGACAGGGGGCGAAAAACTGTTTTTT. It translates to CASNAGTGGEKLFF.

V is TRBV7-2 and J is TRBJ2-1; no reliable D call. Between the trimmed V and J ends, which lost 2 bases and 0 bases, there was a span of 5 bases. CDR1 and CDR2 from the germline V gene are SGHTA and FQGNSA. The length of the CDR3 is 14 residues. CDR3 sequence (DNA): TGTGCCAGCAGCTTATCTAGCTCCTACAATGAGCAGTTCTTC. Residues: CASSLSSSYNEQFF.

The CDR3 spells CASSFPGPQHF. The DNA for the CDR3 is TGTGCCAGCAGTTTCCCGGGGCCCCAGCATTTT. The chain recombines TRBV28 with TRBJ1-5, with D uncertain. V was cut by 3 bases and J by 9 bases, with 6 bases left in between. The CDR3 runs to 11 residues. CDR1 and CDR2 from the germline V gene are MDHEN and SYDVKM.

The genes are TRBV19 and TRBJ2-1; 9 bases agree with TRBD2. Germline CDR1 and CDR2: LNHDA and SQIVND (reference sequence). With V trimmed by 9 bases and J by 9 bases, 21 bases remained unmatched. CDR3 size: 17 residues. The CDR3 spells CASVGMGIAGVGAEQFF. The CDR3 DNA reads TGTGCCAGCGTGGGGATGGGGATAGCGGGAGTAGGTGCTGAGCAGTTCTTC. The full variable domain, completed using reference TRBV19 and TRBJ2-1, is DGGITQSPKYLFRKEGQNVTLSCEQNLNHDAMYWYRQDPGQGLRLIYYSQIVNDFQKGDIAEGYSVSREKKESFPLTVTSAQKNPTAFYLCASVGMGIAGVGAEQFFGPGTRLTVL.

The chain is built from TRBV7-9 and TRBJ2-7; 8 bases line up with TRBD2. V was pared by 5 bases and J by 5 bases, with 5 bases of the junction left unmatched. Per germline, CDR1 SEHNR and CDR2 FQNEAQ (reference sequence). There are 13 residues in the CDR3. In DNA form, the CDR3 reads TGTGCCAGCAGCCTCGGGGGGGTCGACGAGCAGTACTTC. This encodes CASSLGGVDEQYF.

V gene TRBV5-8 combines with J gene TRBJ2-1; a possible D gene is TRBD1 (5 bases). Between the trimmed V and J ends, which lost 2 bases and 12 bases, there was a span of 9 bases. The CDR3 spans 11 residues. Germline CDR1 is SGHTS and CDR2 is YDEGEE. The CDR3 sequence: CASSLGVWQFF. The CDR3 bases are TGTGCCAGCAGCTTAGGGGTATGGCAGTTCTTC.

This clone has only a few counts. DNA for the CDR3: TGTGCCAGCAGCTTAGTTGGCGGGAGATCCTACAATGAGCAGTTCTTC. This codes for CASSLVGGRSYNEQFF. The genes are TRBV7-9 and TRBJ2-1, with TRBD2 identical over 7 bases. Germline V CDR1 and CDR2: SEHNR, FQNEAQ (reference sequence). V lost 1 base to trimming and J lost 1 base; unmatched junction nucleotides: 4. The CDR3 spans 16 residues.

The gene calls are TRBV24-1 and TRBJ2-3, with 9 nucleotides matching TRBD1. Germline assignment: CDR1 KGHDR and CDR2 SFDVKD. The CDR3 totals 12 residues. With V trimmed by 10 bases and J by 5 bases, 3 bases remained unmatched. The CDR3 bases are TGTGCCACAGGACAGGGGAAAGATACGCAGTATTTT. As protein: CATGQGKDTQYF.

V and J are TRBV11-3 and TRBJ2-7; D unresolved. The V end lost 1 base, the J end lost 3 bases, and 10 bases lay between the germline ends. The CDR3 contains 14 residues. The germline gives CDR1 SGHNT, CDR2 YENEEA. The CDR3: CASSLVQRVYEQYF. CDR3 coding DNA: TGTGCCAGCAGCTTAGTCCAAAGAGTCTACGAGCAGTACTTC.

The J gene is TRBJ1-2, the V gene TRBV28; perhaps TRBD1 as D (6 bases). V shed 6 bases and J shed 4 bases, with 21 bases lying between them. The CDR3 has 16 amino acids. Germline loops: CDR1 MDHEN, CDR2 SYDVKM. DNA of the CDR3: TGTGCCAGCAGGGGGGGGGCAGGGGCCCTTCTCTATGGCTACACCTTC. Its translation is CASRGGAGALLYGYTF.

This chain joins TRBV27 and TRBJ2-7, with a possible D match to TRBD2 (6 bases). Trimming left V 5 bases short and J 2 bases short, with 13 bases between. Germline V CDR1 and CDR2: MNHEY, SMNVEV (reference sequence). The CDR3 consists of 14 residues. CDR3 amino acids: CASSLAGPTYEQYF. The CDR3 DNA reads as TGTGCCAGCAGTCTGGCGGGGCCTACCTACGAGCAGTACTTC.

CDR3 nucleotide sequence: TGTGCCAGCAGTCGACAGGGTCCACGGGGCGAACAGTACTTC. Encoded protein: CASSRQGPRGEQYF. The gene calls are TRBV6-5 and TRBJ2-7; the match to TRBD1 covers 7 bases. The CDR3 extends over 14 amino acids. V lost 5 bases and J lost 10; bases outside the gene matches: 14. Per the germline V gene, CDR1 is MNHEY and CDR2 is SVGAGI.

CDR3 DNA: TGTGCCAGCAGCCCTGGGGACAGGCGCTACGAGCAGTACTTC. Translation: CASSPGDRRYEQYF. The V gene is TRBV14, the J gene TRBJ2-7; 8 bases fit TRBD1. Germline V CDR1 and CDR2: SGHDN, FVKESK. The junction had 5 bases not matched to a gene; V was cut back by 4 bases and J by 3 bases. The CDR3 length is 14 residues.

The chain couples TRBV25-1 to TRBJ2-3, with D possibly matching TRBD2 (5 bases). The CDR3 sequence is 15 residues long. V was cut by 4 bases and J by 6 bases, with 17 bases left in between. Germline V lookup: CDR1 MGHDK, CDR2 SYGVNS. For the CDR3, the DNA is TGTGCCAGCAGTGCCTGGACCGCCTCGGGGGATACGCAGTATTTT. Amino acids: CASSAWTASGDTQYF.

This chain uses TRBV11-2 with TRBJ2-5; 8 bases line up with TRBD2. V was pared by 0 bases and J by 5 bases, with 2 bases of the junction left unmatched. The V gene's germline CDR1 is SGHAT and CDR2 FQNNGV. This CDR3 spans 14 amino acids. The CDR3 loop is CASSLEAGVETQYF. As DNA, the CDR3 is TGTGCCAGCAGCTTAGAAGCGGGAGTCGAGACCCAGTACTTC.